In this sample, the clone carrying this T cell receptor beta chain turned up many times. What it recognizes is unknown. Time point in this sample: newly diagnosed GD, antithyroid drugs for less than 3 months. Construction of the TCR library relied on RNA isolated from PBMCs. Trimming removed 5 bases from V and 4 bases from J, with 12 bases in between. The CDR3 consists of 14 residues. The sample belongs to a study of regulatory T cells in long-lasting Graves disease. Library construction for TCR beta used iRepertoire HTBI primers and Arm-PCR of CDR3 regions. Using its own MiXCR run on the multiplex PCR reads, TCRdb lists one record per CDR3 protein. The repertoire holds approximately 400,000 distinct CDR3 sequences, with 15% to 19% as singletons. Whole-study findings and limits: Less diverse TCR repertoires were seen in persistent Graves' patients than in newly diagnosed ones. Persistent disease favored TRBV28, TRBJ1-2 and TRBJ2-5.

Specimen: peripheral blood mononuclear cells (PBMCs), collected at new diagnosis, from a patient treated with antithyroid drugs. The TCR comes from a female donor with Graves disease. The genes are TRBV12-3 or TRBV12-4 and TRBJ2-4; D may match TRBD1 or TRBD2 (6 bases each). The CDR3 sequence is CASSAGHRKNIQYF. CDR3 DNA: TGTGCCAGCAGTGCGGGACACCGAAAAAACATTCAGTACTTC.